The next 10 T cell receptor beta chains were all read from a single sample in a study of blood T cell repertoires in COVID-19. Clones were read by immunoSEQ multiplex PCR, and TCRdb kept only the in-frame ones, dropping some. The table shows 350,000 to 450,000 clones, with 85% occurring only once. Input material: peripheral blood. The receptors here all came from a woman younger than 35 with acute or convalescent COVID-19.

The V gene is TRBV5-1, the J gene TRBJ1-4; 7 bases fit TRBD1. CDR3 length: 16 amino acids. Germline-derived CDR1 and CDR2 are SGHRS and YFSETQ. Trimming removed 5 bases from V and 6 bases from J; junction bases left unmatched: 13. CDR3 nucleotides: TGCGCCAGCAGGGAAGCTTGGTCGGGGACAGATGAAAAACTGTTTTTT. The encoded protein is CASREAWSGTDEKLFF.

The genes are TRBV28 and TRBJ2-7; 15 nucleotides agree with TRBD2. The V segment lost 2 bases and the J segment 2 bases; nucleotides outside the gene matches: 4. CDR3 size: 17 residues. In germline, CDR1 is MDHEN, CDR2 SYDVKM. CDR3 nucleotides: TGTGCCAGCAGTTTAACGGGACTAGCGGGAGGACCCTACGAGCAGTACTTC. Encoded protein: CASSLTGLAGGPYEQYF. Supplemented by reference TRBV28 and TRBJ2-7, the full variable domain reads DVKVTQSSRYLVKRTGEKVFLECVQDMDHENMFWYRQDPGLGLRLIYFSYDVKMKEKGDIPEGYSVSREKKERFSLILESASTNQTSMYLCASSLTGLAGGPYEQYFGPGTRLTVT.

A few counts support this clone. The V and J genes are TRBV5-1 and TRBJ1-2; 8 bases align to TRBD1. The CDR3 is 13 amino acids. Germline V gene lookup returns CDR1 SGHRS and CDR2 YFSETQ. J was trimmed by 2 bases and V by 5 bases; bases with no gene match: 2. CDR3 coding DNA: TGCGCCAGCAGGACAGGGGAAAACTATGGCTACACCTTC. It specifies CASRTGENYGYTF. Full variable domain (missing parts from reference TRBV5-1 and TRBJ1-2): KAGVTQTPRYLIKTRGQQVTLSCSPISGHRSVSWYQQTPGQGLQFLFEYFSETQRNKGNFPGRFSGRQFSNSRSEMNVSTLELGDSALYLCASRTGENYGYTFGSGTRLTVV.

This clone was found once. The CDR3, as DNA: TGTGCCATAAACAATCCGGGGACAGGGAACACTGAAGCTTTCTTT. Translating it yields CAINNPGTGNTEAFF. The chain employs TRBV10-3 and TRBJ1-1, with 8 bases identical to TRBD1. The CDR3 sequence is 15 residues long. Germline values: CDR1 ENHRY, CDR2 SYGVKD. The V gene end was trimmed by 9 bases and the J gene end by 1 base; junction bases not matched to a gene: 10.

The V gene is TRBV11-2, the J gene TRBJ1-4; D may be TRBD1 (5 bases). V dropped 9 bases and J dropped 8 bases, with 22 bases sitting between them. The germline gives CDR1 SGHAT, CDR2 FQNNGV. The CDR3 totals 15 residues. The CDR3 loop is CASLPRQLPGEKLFF. DNA of the CDR3: TGTGCCAGTCTCCCACGACAGCTTCCCGGGGAAAAACTGTTTTTT.

This clone appeared once. J is TRBJ2-5 and V is TRBV9; possible D gene TRBD2, 6 bases. Germline values: CDR1 SGDLS, CDR2 YYNGEE. The CDR3 spans 15 residues. V lost 2 bases and J lost 6, with 17 bases in between. The CDR3 is CASSVGLGGGKTQYF. DNA of the CDR3: TGTGCCAGCAGCGTCGGGTTGGGGGGAGGAAAGACCCAGTACTTC.

The rearrangement links TRBV7-9 to TRBJ1-1; 10 bases are shared with TRBD1. This CDR3 is 17 amino acids long. Per the germline V gene, CDR1 is SEHNR and CDR2 is FQNEAQ (reference sequence). The J segment lost 1 base and the V segment lost 5 bases, leaving 10 bases of the junction unmatched. The CDR3: CASSRGTGVRSNTEAFF. CDR3 DNA sequence: TGTGCCAGCAGCCGTGGGACAGGGGTGAGGTCGAACACTGAAGCTTTCTTT.

The chain has TRBV7-9 and TRBJ1-1, with D uncertain. CDR3 length: 12 amino acids. V was trimmed by 3 bases and J by 6 bases, leaving 8 bases between them. Germline CDR1 and CDR2: SEHNR and FQNEAQ (reference sequence). CDR3 loop: CASSFPSPEAFF. The CDR3 DNA follows: TGTGCCAGCAGCTTCCCGAGTCCTGAAGCTTTCTTT. Based on the CDR3 plus reference TRBV7-9 and TRBJ1-1, the full variable domain is DTGVSQNPRHKITKRGQNVTFRCDPISEHNRLYWYRQTLGQGPEFLTYFQNEAQLEKSRLLSDRFSAERPKGSFSTLEIQRTEQGDSAMYLCASSFPSPEAFFGQGTRLTVV.

V usage is TRBV5-6 and J usage is TRBJ2-7; 11 bases fit TRBD2. The CDR3 covers 14 residues. Germline V lookup: CDR1 SGHDT, CDR2 YYEEEE. The junction had 5 bases not matched to a gene; V was cut back by 4 bases and J by 5 bases. CDR3 DNA: TGTGCCAGCAGCCAAGGACTAGCGGGTGACGAGCAGTACTTC. It is translated as CASSQGLAGDEQYF.

J is TRBJ2-1 and V is TRBV2, with a possible D match to TRBD2 (6 bases). Germline values: CDR1 SNHLY, CDR2 FYNNEI. V shed 7 bases and J shed 4 bases, with 23 bases lying between them. The CDR3 has 17 residues. The CDR3 sequence is CASTLGNGPTRYNEQFF. CDR3 bases: TGTGCCAGCACCCTGGGGAATGGCCCGACTAGATACAATGAGCAGTTCTTC.